This TCR beta chain derives from a study of shared clonotypes between healthy human individuals. Positively selected for CCR7, the CD45RO-negative cells used as naive CD8 cells excluded terminally differentiated effector memory CD45RA+ cells. CDR3 size: 16 residues. V shed 0 bases and J shed 8 bases, with 17 bases lying between them. Germline V lookup: CDR1 SGDLS, CDR2 YYNGEE. TCRdb keeps only in-frame clones here, not all; method: immunoSEQ multiplex PCR. The sample has about 650,000 clones; roughly 95% are singletons. This sequence was found in a young woman in good health. The sample comprised naive CD8+ T cells sorted from blood. This chain links TRBV9 with TRBJ1-4; a weak D match, TRBD1 (5 bases). CDR3 in DNA: TGTGCCAGCAGCGTAGAGATTAGTGGGGCTTGGGAAAAACTGTTTTTT. This translates into CASSVEISGAWEKLFF. The full variable domain, with the rest looked up from reference TRBV9 and TRBJ1-4, is DSGVTQTPKHLITATGQRVTLRCSPRSGDLSVYWYQQSLDQGLQFLIQYYNGEERAKGNILERFSAQQFPDLHSELNLSSLELGDSALYFCASSVEISGAWEKLFFGSGTQLSVL.